Detailed here is one T cell receptor beta chain. These data come from a study of high-grade serous ovarian cancer treatment subgroups. Study overall: Each sample yielded on average roughly 7,500 unique TCR beta rearrangements from approximately 15,000 reads.

The CDR3 consists of 16 residues. V was clipped by 3 bases and J by 0 bases, with 12 bases between them. Germline V gene lookup returns CDR1 MGHDK and CDR2 SYGVNS. Measured with immunoSEQ multiplex PCR; TCRdb has only the in-frame clones, and not every one. The repertoire holds roughly 18,000 clones, with roughly four fifths as singletons. Tumor samples were obtained before definitive surgery or chemotherapy. The sequenced sample consisted of tumor tissue. The chain has TRBV25-1 and TRBJ2-1; D unresolved. This TCR derives from a human donor with high-grade serous ovarian cancer. CDR3 in DNA: TGTGCCAGCAGTGAGACTTCGGGCCGCTCCTACAATGAGCAGTTCTTC. This translates into CASSETSGRSYNEQFF.